The rows below give T cell receptor beta chains drawn from one sample of a study of spatial heterogeneity in lung cancer. Each CDR3 protein is one row after TCRdb ran MiXCR on the 5' RACE reads. The sample contains roughly 39,000 distinct CDR3 sequences, over 6.5% of which appear only once. The material was PBMCs, obtained at surgery. Receptors were obtained from a female donor with early-stage non-small cell lung cancer. CDR3s leave out the opening cysteine and the closing phenylalanine or tryptophan. Fields, in order: V gene, clone size, CDR3 protein. Expanded clones get a size class; other rows say once, few or many, or leave the size out.

>TRBV12-3/TRBV12-4|few
ASRAGVRGYT
>TRBV14|many
ASTLEGPENIQY
>TRBV3-1|many
ASSRGGTGAWDQPQH
>TRBV5-1|few
ASSSTGTPNEKLF
>TRBV7-9|many
ASSRNQGLLEQF
>TRBV15|few
ATSRENRKNDYT
>TRBV12-5|many
ASGSTGGTGGYT
>TRBV20-1|-
SASAEEYSNQPQH
>TRBV20-1|many
SARDPNRNSPLH
>TRBV7-2|many
ASSPLGATLGFGTDTQY
>TRBV5-1|-
ASRRDGGNEKLF
>TRBV6-1|many
ASSGVGRLETQY
>TRBV19|-
ASSNPGAEQY
>TRBV20-1|few
SARDPSTDTQY
>TRBV4-1|few
ASSPPLAGSTREQF
>TRBV4-1|few
ASSQEVAASNQPQH
>TRBV27|-
ASSLGPGRTSNQPQH
>TRBV6-5|few
ASRDSPNYGYT
>TRBV6-6|many
ASSYGLAQNNEQF
>TRBV29-1|many
SVDRGSYNEQF
>TRBV6-5|-
ASSYGRGQQF
>TRBV6-5|few
ASSTGQGPRLIQY
>TRBV21-1|many
ASSKAWPDNSPLH
>TRBV4-2|-
ASSPLGDGGETQY
>TRBV27|many
ASSSTGPSYNEQF
>TRBV7-9|many
ASSREVWAF
>TRBV5-1|many
ASSHPGQANEKLF
>TRBV19|few
ASSILVGNTEAF
>TRBV20-1|-
SARRQGSGNIQY
>TRBV5-1|-
ASSLVAGGRTGELF
>TRBV6-1|many
ASDSQEPYEQY
>TRBV12-3/TRBV12-4|many
ASSLRDRDEKLF
>TRBV9|-
ASSVSANPNYGYT
>TRBV6-5|many
ASSSFSYEQY
>TRBV12-3/TRBV12-4|many
ASRGTSDTQY
>TRBV29-1|many
SVGGTGAHEQY
>TRBV28|few
ASSLSFLSYTDTQY
>TRBV12-5|many
ASARGGPENIQY
>TRBV7-3|few
ASSLEGEDTQY
>TRBV7-8|many
ASSQKGSGNTIY
>TRBV20-1|many
SALAGGYTEAF
>TRBV20-1|few
SATRAVPYEQY
>TRBV14|many
ASSNLLEQY
>TRBV6-2/TRBV6-3|many
ASSFQPPGNTGELF
>TRBV7-2|many
ASSTTPNQPQH
>TRBV27|few
ASSLQGAFEKLF
>TRBV6-2/TRBV6-3|few
ASSYSFTSSYEQY
>TRBV12-3/TRBV12-4|many
ASSPAEEPEAF
>TRBV12-3/TRBV12-4|few
ASSGQGATYEQY
>TRBV6-5|large
ASSYTFVGHEQF
>TRBV7-9|few
ASSLILTDPGHEQF
>TRBV7-2|few
ASSLDRAGENTQY
>TRBV11-2|few
ASSGSGGAPYNEQF